The present T cell receptor beta chain was sequenced within a study of blood T cell repertoires in COVID-19. Study-level information: Italy, Spain and the United States were the sources of the convalescent and acute COVID-19 samples. The cDNA or gDNA used as material had been derived from T cells, B-cell-depleted T cells, or PBMCs.

Sequencing was performed with immunoSEQ multiplex PCR; in TCRdb, only in-frame clones are kept and a portion is missing. The sample includes approximately 150,000 clones, 85% to 90% of them seen just once. The CDR3 is 17 residues long. The junction had 7 bases not matched to a gene; V was cut back by 0 bases and J by 7 bases. The germline CDR1 and CDR2 sequences are MGHRA and YSYEKL. The chain combines TRBV4-1 with TRBJ2-1; 12 bases align to TRBD2. Material for sequencing was peripheral blood. This TCR was recovered from a woman aged 55-69 years with acute or convalescent COVID-19. In nucleotides, the CDR3 is TGCGCCAGCAGCCAAGATTCCCTAGCGGGGGGGGGAAATGAGCAGTTCTTC. Translation gives CASSQDSLAGGGNEQFF.